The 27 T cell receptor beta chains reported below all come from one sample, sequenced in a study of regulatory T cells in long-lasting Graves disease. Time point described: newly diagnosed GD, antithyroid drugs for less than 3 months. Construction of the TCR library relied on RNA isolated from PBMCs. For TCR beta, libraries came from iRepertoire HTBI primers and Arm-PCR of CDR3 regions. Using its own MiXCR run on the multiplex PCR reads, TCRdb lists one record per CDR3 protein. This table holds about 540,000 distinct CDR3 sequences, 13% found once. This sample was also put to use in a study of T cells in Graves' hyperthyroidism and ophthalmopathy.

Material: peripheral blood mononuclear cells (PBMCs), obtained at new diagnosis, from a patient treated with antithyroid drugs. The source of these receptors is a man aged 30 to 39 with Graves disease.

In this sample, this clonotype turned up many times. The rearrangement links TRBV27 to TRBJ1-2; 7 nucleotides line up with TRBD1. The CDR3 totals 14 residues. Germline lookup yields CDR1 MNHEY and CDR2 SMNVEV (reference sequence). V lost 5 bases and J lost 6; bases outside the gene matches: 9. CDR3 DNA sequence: TGTGCCAGCAGTCCCCGGACAGGACACGATGGCTACACCTTC. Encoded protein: CASSPRTGHDGYTF.

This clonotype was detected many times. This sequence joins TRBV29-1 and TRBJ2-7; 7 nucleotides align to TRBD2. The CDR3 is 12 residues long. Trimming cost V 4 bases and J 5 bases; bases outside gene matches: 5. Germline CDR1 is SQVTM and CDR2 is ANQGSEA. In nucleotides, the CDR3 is TGCAGCGTTGTACGCGGGAGAAACGAGCAGTACTTC. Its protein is CSVVRGRNEQYF.

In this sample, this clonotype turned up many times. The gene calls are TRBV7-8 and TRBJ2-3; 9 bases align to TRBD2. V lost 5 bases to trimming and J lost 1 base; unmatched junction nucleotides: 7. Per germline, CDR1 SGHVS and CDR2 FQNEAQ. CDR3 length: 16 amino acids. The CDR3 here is CASSPPSGIGTDTQYF. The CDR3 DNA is TGTGCCAGCAGCCCTCCTAGCGGGATTGGCACAGATACGCAGTATTTT.

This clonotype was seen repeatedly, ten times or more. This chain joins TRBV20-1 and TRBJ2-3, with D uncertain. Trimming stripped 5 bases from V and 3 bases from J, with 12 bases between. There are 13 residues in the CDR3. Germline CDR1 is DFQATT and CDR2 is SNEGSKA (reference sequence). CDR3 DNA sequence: TGCAGTGCTTATAGGGTGAGGACAGATACGCAGTATTTT. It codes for CSAYRVRTDTQYF.

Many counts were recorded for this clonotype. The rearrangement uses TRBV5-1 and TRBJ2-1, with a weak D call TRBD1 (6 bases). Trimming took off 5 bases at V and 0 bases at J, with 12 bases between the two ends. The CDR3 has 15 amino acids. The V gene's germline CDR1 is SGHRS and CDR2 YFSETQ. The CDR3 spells CASSRVGGSYNEQFF. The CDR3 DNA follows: TGCGCCAGCAGTCGCGTAGGGGGCTCCTACAATGAGCAGTTCTTC.

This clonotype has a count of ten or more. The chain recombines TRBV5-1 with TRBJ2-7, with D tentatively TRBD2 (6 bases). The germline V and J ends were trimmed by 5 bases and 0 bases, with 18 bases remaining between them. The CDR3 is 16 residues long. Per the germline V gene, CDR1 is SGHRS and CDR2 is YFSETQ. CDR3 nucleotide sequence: TGCGCCAGCAGACAATTAGGAGGGACCGCCTCCTACGAGCAGTACTTC. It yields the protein CASRQLGGTASYEQYF. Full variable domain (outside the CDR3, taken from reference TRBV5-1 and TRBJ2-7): KAGVTQTPRYLIKTRGQQVTLSCSPISGHRSVSWYQQTPGQGLQFLFEYFSETQRNKGNFPGRFSGRQFSNSRSEMNVSTLELGDSALYLCASRQLGGTASYEQYFGPGTRLTVT.

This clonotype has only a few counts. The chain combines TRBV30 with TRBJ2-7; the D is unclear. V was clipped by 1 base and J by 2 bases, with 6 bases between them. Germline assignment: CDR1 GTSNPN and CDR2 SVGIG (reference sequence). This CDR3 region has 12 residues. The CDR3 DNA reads TGTGCCTGGAGTGAGGTAACCTACGAGCAGTACTTC. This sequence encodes CAWSEVTYEQYF.

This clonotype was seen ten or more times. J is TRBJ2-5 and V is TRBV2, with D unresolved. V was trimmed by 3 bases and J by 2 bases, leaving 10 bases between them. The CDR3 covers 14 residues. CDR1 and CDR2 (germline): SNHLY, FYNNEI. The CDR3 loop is CASSESETQETQYF. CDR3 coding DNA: TGTGCCAGCAGTGAGTCAGAGACTCAAGAGACCCAGTACTTC.

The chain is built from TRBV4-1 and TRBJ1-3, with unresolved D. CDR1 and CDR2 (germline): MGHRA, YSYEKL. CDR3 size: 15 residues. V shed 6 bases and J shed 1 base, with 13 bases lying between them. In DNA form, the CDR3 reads TGCGCCAGCAGGCCCGCTTCCGCATCTGGAAACACCATATATTTT. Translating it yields CASRPASASGNTIYF.

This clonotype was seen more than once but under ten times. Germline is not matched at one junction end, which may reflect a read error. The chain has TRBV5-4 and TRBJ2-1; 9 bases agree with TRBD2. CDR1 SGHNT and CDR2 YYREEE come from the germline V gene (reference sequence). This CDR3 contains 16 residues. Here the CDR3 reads CASSWGAGGKYNEQLF. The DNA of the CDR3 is TGTGCCAGCAGTTGGGGGGCGGGAGGGAAATACAATGAGCAGCTCTTC.

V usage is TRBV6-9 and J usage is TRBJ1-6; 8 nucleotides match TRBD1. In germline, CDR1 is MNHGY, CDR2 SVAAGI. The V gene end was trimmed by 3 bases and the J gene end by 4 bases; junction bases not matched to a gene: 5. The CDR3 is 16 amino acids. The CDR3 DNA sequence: TGTGCCAGCAGTTACGGGGACAGGCGGTATAATTCACCCCTCCACTTT. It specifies CASSYGDRRYNSPLHF.

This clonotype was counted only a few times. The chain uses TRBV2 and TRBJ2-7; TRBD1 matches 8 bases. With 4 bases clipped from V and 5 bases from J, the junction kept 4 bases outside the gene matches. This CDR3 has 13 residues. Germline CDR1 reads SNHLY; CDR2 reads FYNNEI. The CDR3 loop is CASSAGGRDEQYF. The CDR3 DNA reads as TGTGCCAGCAGTGCAGGGGGCCGGGACGAGCAGTACTTC.

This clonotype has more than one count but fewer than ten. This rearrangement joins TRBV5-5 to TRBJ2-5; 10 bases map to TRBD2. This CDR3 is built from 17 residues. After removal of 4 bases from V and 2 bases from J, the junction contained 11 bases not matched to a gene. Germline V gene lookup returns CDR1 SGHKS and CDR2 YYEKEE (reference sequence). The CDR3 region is CASSGIAGAGGQETQYF. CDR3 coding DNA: TGTGCCAGCAGCGGGATAGCGGGAGCGGGGGGGCAAGAGACCCAGTACTTC. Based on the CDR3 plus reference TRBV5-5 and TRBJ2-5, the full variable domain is DAGVTQSPTHLIKTRGQQVTLRCSPISGHKSVSWYQQVLGQGPQFIFQYYEKEERGRGNFPDRFSARQFPNYSSELNVNALLLGDSALYLCASSGIAGAGGQETQYFGPGTRLLVL.

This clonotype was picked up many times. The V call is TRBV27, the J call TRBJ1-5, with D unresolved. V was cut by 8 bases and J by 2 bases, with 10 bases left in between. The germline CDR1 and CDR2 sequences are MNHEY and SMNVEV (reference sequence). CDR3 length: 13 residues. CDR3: CASREVGNQPQHF. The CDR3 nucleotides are TGTGCCAGCCGGGAGGTAGGCAATCAGCCCCAGCATTTT.

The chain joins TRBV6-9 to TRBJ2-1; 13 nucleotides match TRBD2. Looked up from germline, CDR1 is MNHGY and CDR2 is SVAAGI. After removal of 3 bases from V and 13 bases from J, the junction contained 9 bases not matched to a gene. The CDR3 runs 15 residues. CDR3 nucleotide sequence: TGTGCCAGCAGTTACTCAGGACTAGCGGGAGTAGGACAGTTCTTC. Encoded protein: CASSYSGLAGVGQFF.

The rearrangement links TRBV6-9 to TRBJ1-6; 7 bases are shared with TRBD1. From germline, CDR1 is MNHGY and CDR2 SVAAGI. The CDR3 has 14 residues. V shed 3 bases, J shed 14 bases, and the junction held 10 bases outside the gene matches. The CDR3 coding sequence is TGTGCCAGCAGTTACGTATCAGGGGGTTCGTCCCTCCACTTT. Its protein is CASSYVSGGSSLHF.

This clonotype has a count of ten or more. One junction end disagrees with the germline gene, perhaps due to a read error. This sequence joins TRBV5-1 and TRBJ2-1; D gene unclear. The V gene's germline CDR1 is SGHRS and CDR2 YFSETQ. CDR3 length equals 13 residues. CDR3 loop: CASSQDPFNEQFF. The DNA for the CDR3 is TGTGCCAGCAGCCAGGATCCCTTCAATGAGCAGTTCTTC.

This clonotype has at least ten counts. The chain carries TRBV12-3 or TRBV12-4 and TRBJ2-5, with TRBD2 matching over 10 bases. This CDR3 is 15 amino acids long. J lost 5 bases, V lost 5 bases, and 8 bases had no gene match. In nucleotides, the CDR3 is TGTGCCAGCAGTGACACAACTAGCGGGATTGAGACCCAGTACTTC. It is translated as CASSDTTSGIETQYF.

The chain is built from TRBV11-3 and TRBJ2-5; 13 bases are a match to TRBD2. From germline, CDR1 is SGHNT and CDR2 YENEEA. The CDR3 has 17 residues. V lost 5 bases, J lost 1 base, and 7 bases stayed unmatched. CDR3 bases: TGTGCCAGCAGCACCGGACTAGCGGGAGTCTTCCAAGAGACCCAGTACTTC. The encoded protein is CASSTGLAGVFQETQYF.

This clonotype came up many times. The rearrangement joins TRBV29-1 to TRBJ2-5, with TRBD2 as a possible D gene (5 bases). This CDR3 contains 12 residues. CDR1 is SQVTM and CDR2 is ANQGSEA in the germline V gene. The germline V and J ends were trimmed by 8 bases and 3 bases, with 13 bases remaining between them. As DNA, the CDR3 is TGCAGCTGGGGAGTGGGGAAAGAGACCCAGTACTTC. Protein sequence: CSWGVGKETQYF. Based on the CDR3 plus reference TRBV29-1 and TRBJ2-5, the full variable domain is SAVISQKPSRDICQRGTSLTIQCQVDSQVTMMFWYRQQPGQSLTLIATANQGSEATYESGFVIDKFPISRPNLTFSTLTVSNMSPEDSSIYLCSWGVGKETQYFGPGTRLLVL.

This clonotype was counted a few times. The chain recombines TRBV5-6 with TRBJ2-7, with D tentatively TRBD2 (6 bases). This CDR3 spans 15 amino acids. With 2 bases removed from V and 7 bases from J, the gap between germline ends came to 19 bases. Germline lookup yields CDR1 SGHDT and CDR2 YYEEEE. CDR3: CASSLRGTGVKEQYF. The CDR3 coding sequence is TGTGCCAGCAGCTTAAGGGGTACGGGAGTGAAAGAGCAGTACTTC.

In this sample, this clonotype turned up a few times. The CDR3 DNA reads TGCAGCGTATCTAAGGGGGGGACAGATACGCAGTATTTT. This codes for CSVSKGGTDTQYF. The chain couples TRBV29-1 to TRBJ2-3; D possibly corresponds to TRBD2 (7 bases). Germline V gives CDR1 SQVTM, CDR2 ANQGSEA. The length of the CDR3 is 13 residues. V dropped 6 bases and J dropped 3 bases, with 13 bases sitting between them.

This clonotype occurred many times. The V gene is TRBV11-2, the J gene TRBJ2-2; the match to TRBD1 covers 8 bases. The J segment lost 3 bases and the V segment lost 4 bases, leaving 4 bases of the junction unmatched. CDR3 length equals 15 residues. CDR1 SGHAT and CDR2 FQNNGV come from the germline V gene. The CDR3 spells CASSSHRGDTGELFF. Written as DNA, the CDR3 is TGTGCCAGCAGCTCGCACAGGGGGGACACCGGGGAGCTGTTTTTT. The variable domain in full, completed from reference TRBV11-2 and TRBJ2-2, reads EAGVAQSPRYKIIEKRQSVAFWCNPISGHATLYWYQQILGQGPKLLIQFQNNGVVDDSQLPKDRFSAERLKGVDSTLKIQPAKLEDSAVYLCASSSHRGDTGELFFGEGSRLTVL.

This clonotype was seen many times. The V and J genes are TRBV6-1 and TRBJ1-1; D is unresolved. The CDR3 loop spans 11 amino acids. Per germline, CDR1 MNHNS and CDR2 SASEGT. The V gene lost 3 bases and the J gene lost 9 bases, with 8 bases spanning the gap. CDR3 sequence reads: CASSDQAQAFF. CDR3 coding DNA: TGTGCCAGCAGTGACCAGGCTCAAGCTTTCTTT.

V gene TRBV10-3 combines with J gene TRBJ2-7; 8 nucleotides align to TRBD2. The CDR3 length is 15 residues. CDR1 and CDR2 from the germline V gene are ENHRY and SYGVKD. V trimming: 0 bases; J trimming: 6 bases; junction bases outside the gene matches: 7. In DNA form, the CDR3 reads TGTGCCATCAGTGAGTCAGCGGGAGCAGCAAGCGAGCAGTACTTC. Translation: CAISESAGAASEQYF.

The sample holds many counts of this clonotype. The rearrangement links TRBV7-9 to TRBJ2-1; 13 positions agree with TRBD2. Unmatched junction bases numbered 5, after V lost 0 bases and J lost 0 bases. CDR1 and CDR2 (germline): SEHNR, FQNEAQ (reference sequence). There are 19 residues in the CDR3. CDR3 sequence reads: CASSLAGTSGTRSYNEQFF. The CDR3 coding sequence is TGTGCCAGCAGCTTAGCAGGGACTAGCGGGACTCGCTCCTACAATGAGCAGTTCTTC.

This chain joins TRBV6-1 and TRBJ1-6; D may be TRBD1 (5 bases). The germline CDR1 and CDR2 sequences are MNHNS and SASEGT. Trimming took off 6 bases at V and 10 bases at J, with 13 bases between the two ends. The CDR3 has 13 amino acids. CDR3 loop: CASRLRGNSPLHF. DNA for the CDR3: TGTGCCAGCAGACTTCGGGGGAACTCACCCCTCCACTTT.